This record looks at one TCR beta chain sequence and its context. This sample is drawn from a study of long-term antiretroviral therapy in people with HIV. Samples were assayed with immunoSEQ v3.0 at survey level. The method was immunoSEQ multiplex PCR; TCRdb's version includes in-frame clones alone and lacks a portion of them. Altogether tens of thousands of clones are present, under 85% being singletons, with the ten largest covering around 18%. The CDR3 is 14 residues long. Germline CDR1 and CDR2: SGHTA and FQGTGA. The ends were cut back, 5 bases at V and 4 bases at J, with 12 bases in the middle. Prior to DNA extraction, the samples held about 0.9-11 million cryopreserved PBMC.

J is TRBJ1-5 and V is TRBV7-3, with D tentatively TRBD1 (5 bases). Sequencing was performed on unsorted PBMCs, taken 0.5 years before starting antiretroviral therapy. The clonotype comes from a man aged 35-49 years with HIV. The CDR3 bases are TGTGCCAGCAGCGCCTGGGGGGGTAATCAGCCCCAGCATTTT. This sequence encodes CASSAWGGNQPQHF.